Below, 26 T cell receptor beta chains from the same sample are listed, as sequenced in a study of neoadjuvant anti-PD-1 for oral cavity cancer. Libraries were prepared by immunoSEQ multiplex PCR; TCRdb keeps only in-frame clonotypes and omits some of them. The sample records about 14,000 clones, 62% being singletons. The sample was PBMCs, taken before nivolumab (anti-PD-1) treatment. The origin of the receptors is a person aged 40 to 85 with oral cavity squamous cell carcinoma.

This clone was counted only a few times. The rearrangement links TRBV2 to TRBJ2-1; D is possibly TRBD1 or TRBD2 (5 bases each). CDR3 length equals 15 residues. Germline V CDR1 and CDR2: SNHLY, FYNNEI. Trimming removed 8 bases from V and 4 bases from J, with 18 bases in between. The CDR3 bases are TGTGCCAGCGTCCGACATCCTGGGGGATACAATGAGCAGTTCTTC. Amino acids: CASVRHPGGYNEQFF.

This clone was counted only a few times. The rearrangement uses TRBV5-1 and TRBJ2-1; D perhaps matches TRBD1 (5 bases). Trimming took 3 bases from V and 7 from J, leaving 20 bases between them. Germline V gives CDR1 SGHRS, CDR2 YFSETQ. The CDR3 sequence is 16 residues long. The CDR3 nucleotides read TGCGCCAGCAGCTATTTACAGGTGGGTCCCATGAATGAGCAGTTCTTC. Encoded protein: CASSYLQVGPMNEQFF.

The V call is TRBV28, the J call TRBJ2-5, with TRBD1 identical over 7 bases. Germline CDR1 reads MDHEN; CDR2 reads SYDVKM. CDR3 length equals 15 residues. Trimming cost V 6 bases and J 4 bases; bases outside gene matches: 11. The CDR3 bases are TGTGCCAGCAGCGAGGCTACTGCAGGGGGAGAGACCCAGTACTTC. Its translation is CASSEATAGGETQYF.

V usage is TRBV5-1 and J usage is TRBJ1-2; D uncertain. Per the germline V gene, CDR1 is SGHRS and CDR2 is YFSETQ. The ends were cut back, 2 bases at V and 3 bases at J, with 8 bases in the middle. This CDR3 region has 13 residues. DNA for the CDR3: TGCGCCAGCAGCTTTCCGGGAGACTATGGCTACACCTTC. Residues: CASSFPGDYGYTF.

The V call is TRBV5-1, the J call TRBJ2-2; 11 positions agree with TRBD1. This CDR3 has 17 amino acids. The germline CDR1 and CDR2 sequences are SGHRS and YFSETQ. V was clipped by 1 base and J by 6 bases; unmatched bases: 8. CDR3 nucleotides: TGCGCCAGCAGCTTGTCGGGACAGGGGGGTTTCTCCGGGGAGCTGTTTTTT. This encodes CASSLSGQGGFSGELFF.

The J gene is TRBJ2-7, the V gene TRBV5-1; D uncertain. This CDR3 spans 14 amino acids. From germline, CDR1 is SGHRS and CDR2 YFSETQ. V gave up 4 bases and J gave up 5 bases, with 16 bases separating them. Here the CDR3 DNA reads TGCGCCAGCAGCCCCACTGTGGGAATCGACGAGCAGTACTTC. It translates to CASSPTVGIDEQYF.

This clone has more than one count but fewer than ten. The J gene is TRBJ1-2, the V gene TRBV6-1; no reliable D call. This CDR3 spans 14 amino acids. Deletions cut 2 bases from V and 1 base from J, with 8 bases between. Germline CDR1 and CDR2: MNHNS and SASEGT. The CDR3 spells CASSELRGNYGYTF. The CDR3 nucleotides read TGTGCCAGCAGTGAACTCCGGGGTAACTATGGCTACACCTTC.

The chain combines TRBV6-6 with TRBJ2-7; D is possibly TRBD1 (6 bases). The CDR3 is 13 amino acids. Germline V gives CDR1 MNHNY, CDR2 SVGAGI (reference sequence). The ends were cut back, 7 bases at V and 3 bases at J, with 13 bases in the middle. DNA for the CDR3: TGTGCCAGCACGAAGGGGGTGAGCTACGAGCAGTACTTC. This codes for CASTKGVSYEQYF.

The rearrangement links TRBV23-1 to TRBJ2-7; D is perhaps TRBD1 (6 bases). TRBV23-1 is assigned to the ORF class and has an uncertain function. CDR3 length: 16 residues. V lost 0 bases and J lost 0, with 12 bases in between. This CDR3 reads CASSQSRDTSSYEQYF. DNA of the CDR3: TGCGCCAGCAGTCAATCCCGGGACACCAGCTCCTACGAGCAGTACTTC.

The CDR3: CASSLEALRSPLHF. In nucleotides, the CDR3 is TGTGCCAGCAGTTTAGAAGCCCTTAGGTCACCCCTCCACTTT. The chain has TRBV27 and TRBJ1-6; the D is unclear. Germline lookup yields CDR1 MNHEY and CDR2 SMNVEV (reference sequence). V lost 2 bases and J 10 bases, leaving 12 bases between the germline ends. The CDR3 runs 14 residues.

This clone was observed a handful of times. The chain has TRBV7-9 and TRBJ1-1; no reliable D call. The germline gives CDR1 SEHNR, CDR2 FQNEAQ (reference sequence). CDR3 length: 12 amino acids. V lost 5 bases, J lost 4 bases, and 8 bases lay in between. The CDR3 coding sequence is TGTGCCAGCAGCGCCGAGGTCACTGAAGCTTTCTTT. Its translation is CASSAEVTEAFF.

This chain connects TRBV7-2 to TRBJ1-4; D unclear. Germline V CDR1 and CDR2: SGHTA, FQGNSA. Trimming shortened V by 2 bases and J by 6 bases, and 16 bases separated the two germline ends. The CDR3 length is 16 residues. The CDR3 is CASSLSPGRAYEKLFF. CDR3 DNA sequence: TGTGCCAGCAGCTTATCCCCGGGCCGGGCGTATGAAAAACTGTTTTTT.

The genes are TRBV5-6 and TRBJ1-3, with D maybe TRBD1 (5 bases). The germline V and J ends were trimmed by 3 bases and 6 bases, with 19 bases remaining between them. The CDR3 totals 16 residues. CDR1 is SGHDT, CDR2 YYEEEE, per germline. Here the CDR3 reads CASSSPSGAGENTIYF. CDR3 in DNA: TGTGCCAGCAGCTCCCCAAGCGGGGCTGGCGAAAACACCATATATTTT. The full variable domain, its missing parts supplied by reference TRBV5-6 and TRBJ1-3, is DAGVTQSPTHLIKTRGQQVTLRCSPKSGHDTVSWYQQALGQGPQFIFQYYEEEERQRGNFPDRFSGHQFPNYSSELNVNALLLGDSALYLCASSSPSGAGENTIYFGEGSWLTVV.

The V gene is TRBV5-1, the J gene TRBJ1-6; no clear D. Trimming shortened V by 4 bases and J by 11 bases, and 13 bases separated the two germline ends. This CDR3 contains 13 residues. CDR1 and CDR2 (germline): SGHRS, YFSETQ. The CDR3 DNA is TGCGCCAGCAGCCGGACGGGCGGAGCACCCCTCCACTTT. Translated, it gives CASSRTGGAPLHF.

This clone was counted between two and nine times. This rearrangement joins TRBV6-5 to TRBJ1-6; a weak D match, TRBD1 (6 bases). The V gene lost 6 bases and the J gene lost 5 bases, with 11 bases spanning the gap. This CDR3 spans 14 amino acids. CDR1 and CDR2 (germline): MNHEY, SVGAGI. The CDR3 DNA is TGTGCCAGCAGAGGGGGAGTTAATAATTCACCCCTCCACTTT. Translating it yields CASRGGVNNSPLHF.

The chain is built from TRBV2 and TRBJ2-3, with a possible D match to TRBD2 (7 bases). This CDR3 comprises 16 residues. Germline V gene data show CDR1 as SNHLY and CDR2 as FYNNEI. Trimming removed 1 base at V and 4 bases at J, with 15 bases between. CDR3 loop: CASSEDGGGSADTQYF. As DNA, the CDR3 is TGTGCCAGCAGTGAAGATGGGGGCGGGAGCGCAGATACGCAGTATTTT. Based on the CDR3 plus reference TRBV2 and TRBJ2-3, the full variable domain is EPEVTQTPSHQVTQMGQEVILRCVPISNHLYFYWYRQILGQKVEFLVSFYNNEISEKSEIFDDQFSVERPDGSNFTLKIRSTKLEDSAMYFCASSEDGGGSADTQYFGPGTRLTVL.

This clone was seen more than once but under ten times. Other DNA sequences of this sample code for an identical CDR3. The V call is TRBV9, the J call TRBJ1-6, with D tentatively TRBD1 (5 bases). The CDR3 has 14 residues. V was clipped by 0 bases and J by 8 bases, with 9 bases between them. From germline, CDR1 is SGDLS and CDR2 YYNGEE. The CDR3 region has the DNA TGTGCCAGCAGCGTAGGGGGCTTTGATTCACCCCTCCACTTT. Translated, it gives CASSVGGFDSPLHF.

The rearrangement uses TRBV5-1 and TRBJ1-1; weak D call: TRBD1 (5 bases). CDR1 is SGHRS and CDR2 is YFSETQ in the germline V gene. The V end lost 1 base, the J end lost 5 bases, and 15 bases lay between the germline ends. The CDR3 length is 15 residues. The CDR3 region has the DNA TGCGCCAGCAGCTTGACGGGGGAGTGGGAGACTGAAGCTTTCTTT. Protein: CASSLTGEWETEAFF.

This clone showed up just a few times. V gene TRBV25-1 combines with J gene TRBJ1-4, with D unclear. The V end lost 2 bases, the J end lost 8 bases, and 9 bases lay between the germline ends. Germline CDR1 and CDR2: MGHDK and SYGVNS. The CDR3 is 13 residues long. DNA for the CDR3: TGTGCCAGCAGTGAAGCTGGTGGGGAAAAACTGTTTTTT. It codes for CASSEAGGEKLFF.

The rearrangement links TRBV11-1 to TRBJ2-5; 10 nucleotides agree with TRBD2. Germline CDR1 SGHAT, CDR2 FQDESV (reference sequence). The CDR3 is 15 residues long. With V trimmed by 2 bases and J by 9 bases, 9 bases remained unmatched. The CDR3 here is CASSLTSGNNAAQYF. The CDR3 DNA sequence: TGTGCCAGCAGCTTAACTAGCGGGAACAATGCGGCCCAGTACTTC.

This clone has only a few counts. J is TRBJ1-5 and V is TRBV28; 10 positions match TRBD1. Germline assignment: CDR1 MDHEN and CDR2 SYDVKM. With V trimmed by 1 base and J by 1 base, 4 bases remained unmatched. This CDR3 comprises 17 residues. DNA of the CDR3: TGTGCCAGCAGTTTATTGTGGGACAGGGGAAGCAATCAGCCCCAGCATTTT. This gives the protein CASSLLWDRGSNQPQHF.

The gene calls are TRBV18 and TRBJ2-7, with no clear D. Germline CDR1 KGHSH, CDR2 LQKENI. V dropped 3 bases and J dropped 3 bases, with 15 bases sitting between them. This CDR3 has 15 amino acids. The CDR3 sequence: CASSPPNQPHYEQYF. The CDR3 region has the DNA TGTGCCAGCTCACCCCCCAACCAGCCGCACTACGAGCAGTACTTC.

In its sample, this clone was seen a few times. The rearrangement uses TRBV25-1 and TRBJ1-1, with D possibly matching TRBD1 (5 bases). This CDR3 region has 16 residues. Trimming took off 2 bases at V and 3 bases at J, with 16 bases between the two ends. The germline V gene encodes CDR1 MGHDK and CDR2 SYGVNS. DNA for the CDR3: TGTGCCAGCAGTGAAGGATGGGGGAAGAGGTACACTGAAGCTTTCTTT. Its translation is CASSEGWGKRYTEAFF.

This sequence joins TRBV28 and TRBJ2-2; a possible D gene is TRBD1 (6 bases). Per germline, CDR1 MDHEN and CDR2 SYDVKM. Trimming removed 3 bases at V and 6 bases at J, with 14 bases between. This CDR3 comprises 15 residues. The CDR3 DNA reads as TGTGCCAGCAGTTTGTCCAGGGGTGTGGCCGGGGAGCTGTTTTTT. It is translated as CASSLSRGVAGELFF.

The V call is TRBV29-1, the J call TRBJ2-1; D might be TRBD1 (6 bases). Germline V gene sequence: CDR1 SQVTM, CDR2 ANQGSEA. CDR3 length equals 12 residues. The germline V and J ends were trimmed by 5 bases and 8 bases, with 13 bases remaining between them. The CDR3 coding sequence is TGCAGCGTTCAACCCCAGGGGTATGAGCAGTTCTTC. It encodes CSVQPQGYEQFF.

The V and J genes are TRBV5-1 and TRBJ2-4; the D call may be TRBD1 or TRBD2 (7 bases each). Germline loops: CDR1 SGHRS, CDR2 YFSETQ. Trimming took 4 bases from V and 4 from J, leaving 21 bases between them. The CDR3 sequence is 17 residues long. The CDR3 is CASSPGGVAGVKNIQYF. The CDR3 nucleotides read TGCGCCAGCAGCCCAGGGGGTGTGGCGGGGGTTAAAAACATTCAGTACTTC. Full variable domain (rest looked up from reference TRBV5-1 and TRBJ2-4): KAGVTQTPRYLIKTRGQQVTLSCSPISGHRSVSWYQQTPGQGLQFLFEYFSETQRNKGNFPGRFSGRQFSNSRSEMNVSTLELGDSALYLCASSPGGVAGVKNIQYFGAGTRLSVL.